This T cell receptor (beta chain) was identified in a study of shared clonotypes between healthy human individuals. Notes on the study in general: Investigators expected sequencing depth to affect clonotype sharing among donors.

All donors were healthy HIV-negative adults lacking recent acute infections or vaccinations. Here immunoSEQ multiplex PCR was the method, and the copy in TCRdb shows in-frame clones only, minus some. The top ten hold over 0.3% of the sample, which has 1,500,000 or so clones, 97% to 99% seen once. Trimming left V 1 base short and J 1 base short, with 11 bases between. From germline, CDR1 is SGHTS and CDR2 YDEGEE. This CDR3 is 15 amino acids long. Turning to this clone: Its target is unknown.

V gene TRBV5-8 combines with J gene TRBJ1-1; no definite D call. The sequence was obtained from a man aged 25 to 40 in good health. The sample comprised naive CD4+ T cells sorted from blood. Noted subset: CD45RA+ positively selected. This chain's CDR3 is CASSLLFRRNTEAFF. CDR3 nucleotide sequence: TGTGCCAGCAGCTTGCTCTTCAGGAGGAACACTGAAGCTTTCTTT.